Given below is one T cell receptor beta chain in context. This CDR3 comprises 13 residues. The germline CDR1 and CDR2 sequences are MNHEY and SMNVEV (reference sequence). Trimming took 3 bases from V and 4 from J, leaving 10 bases between them. This entry comes from a study of blood T cell repertoires in COVID-19. On the study more broadly: Specimens from acute and convalescent COVID-19 originated in the United States, Italy and Spain. In each case, the material was cDNA or gDNA derived from T cells, B-cell-depleted T cells, or PBMCs.

Original processing notes: Estimation of nucleated cell counts relied on the amplification of reference gene primers. Clones were read by immunoSEQ multiplex PCR, and TCRdb kept only the in-frame ones, dropping some. V and J calls and clone size are those listed in that table; D and trimming were worked out from the DNA. The table shows roughly 180,000 clones, with more than 70% occurring only once. The sequenced sample consisted of peripheral blood. The receptor was isolated from a woman aged 55-70 years with acute or convalescent COVID-19. This chain uses TRBV27 with TRBJ2-7; a possible D gene is TRBD2 (6 bases). CDR3 sequence: CASSFVSGYEQYF. Here the CDR3 DNA reads TGTGCCAGCAGTTTTGTCAGCGGGTACGAGCAGTACTTC.